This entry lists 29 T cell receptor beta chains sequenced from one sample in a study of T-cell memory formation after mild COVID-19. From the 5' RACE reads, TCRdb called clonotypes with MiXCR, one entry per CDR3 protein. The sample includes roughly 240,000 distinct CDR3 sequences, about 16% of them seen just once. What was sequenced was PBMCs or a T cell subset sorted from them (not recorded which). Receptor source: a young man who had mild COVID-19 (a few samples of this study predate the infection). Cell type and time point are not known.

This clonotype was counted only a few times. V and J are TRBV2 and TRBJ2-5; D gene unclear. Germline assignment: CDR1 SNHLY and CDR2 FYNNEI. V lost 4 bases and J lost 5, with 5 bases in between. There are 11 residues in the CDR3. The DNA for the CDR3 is TGTGCCAGCAGTGTGGTGGAGACCCAGTACTTC. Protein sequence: CASSVVETQYF.

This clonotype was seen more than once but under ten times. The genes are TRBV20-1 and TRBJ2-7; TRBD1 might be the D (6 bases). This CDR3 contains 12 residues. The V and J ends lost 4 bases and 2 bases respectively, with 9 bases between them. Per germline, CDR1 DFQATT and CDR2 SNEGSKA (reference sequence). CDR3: CSAIGGPYEQYF. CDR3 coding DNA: TGCAGTGCTATAGGGGGTCCCTACGAGCAGTACTTC.

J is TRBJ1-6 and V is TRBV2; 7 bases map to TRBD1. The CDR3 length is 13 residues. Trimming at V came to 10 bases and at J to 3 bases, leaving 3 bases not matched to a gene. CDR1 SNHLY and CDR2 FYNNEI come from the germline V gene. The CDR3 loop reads CAIRQGYNSPLHF. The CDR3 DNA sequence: TGTGCCATAAGACAGGGCTATAATTCACCCCTCCACTTT.

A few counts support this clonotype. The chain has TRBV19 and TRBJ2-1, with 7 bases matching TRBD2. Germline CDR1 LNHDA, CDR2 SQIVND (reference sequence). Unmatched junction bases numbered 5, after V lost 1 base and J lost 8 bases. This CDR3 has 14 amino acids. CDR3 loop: CASSIVTSSHEQFF. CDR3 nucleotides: TGTGCCAGTAGTATAGTGACTAGCTCCCATGAGCAGTTCTTC.

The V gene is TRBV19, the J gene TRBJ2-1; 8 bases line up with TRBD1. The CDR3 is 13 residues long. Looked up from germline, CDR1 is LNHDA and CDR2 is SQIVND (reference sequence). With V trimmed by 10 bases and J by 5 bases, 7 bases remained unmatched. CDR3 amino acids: CATSGQGNNEQFF. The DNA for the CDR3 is TGTGCCACCTCCGGACAGGGCAACAATGAGCAGTTCTTC.

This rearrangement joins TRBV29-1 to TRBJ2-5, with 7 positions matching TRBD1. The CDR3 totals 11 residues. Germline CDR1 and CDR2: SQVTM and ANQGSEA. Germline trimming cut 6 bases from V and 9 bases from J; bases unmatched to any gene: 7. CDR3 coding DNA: TGCAGCGTCAAGGACACAGGGGCCCAGTACTTC. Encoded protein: CSVKDTGAQYF.

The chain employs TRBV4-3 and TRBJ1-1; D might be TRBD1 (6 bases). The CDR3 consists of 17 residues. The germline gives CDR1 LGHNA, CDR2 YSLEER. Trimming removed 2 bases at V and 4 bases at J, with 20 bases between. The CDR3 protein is CASSQTPPQGLGTEAFF. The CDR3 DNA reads TGCGCCAGCAGCCAAACCCCCCCCCAGGGGCTAGGCACTGAAGCTTTCTTT.

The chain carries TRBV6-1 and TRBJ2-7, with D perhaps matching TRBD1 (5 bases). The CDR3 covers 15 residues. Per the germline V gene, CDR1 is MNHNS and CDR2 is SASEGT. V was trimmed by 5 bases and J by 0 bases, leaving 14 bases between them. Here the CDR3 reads CASSKMTDSSYEQYV. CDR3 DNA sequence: TGTGCCAGCAGTAAGATGACAGATAGCTCCTACGAGCAGTACGTC.

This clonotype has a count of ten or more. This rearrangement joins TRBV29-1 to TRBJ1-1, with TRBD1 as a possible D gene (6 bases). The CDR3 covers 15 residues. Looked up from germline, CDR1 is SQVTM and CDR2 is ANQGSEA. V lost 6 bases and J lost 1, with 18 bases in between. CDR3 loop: CSVDAGGPGNTEAFF. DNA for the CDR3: TGCAGCGTGGACGCGGGGGGGCCGGGGAACACTGAAGCTTTCTTT.

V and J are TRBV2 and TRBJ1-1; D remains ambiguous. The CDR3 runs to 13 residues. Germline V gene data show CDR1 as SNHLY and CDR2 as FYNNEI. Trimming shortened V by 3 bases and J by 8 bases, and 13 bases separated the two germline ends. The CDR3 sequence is CASSDWVGGEAFF. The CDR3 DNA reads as TGTGCCAGCAGTGATTGGGTTGGCGGCGAAGCTTTCTTT.

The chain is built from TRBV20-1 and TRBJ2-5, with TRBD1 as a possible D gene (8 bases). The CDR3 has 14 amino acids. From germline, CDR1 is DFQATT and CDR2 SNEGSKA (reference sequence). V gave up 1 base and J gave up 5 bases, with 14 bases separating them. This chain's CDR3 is CSARAGQGGETQYF. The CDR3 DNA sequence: TGCAGTGCTAGAGCCGGACAGGGAGGGGAGACCCAGTACTTC.

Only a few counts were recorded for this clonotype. As DNA, the CDR3 is TGTGCCAGCGGGGCCCGGTCGGGCACAGATACGCAGTATTTT. It yields the protein CASGARSGTDTQYF. V is TRBV6-6 and J is TRBJ2-3, with D maybe TRBD1 (5 bases). Germline CDR1 is MNHNY and CDR2 is SVGAGI (reference sequence). The CDR3 consists of 14 residues. V lost 8 bases and J lost 1, with 13 bases in between.

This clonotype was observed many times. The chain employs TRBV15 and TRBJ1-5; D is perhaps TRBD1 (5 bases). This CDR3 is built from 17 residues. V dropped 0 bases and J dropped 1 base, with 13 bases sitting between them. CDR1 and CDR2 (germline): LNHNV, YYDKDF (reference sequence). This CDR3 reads CATSRDFPGYSNQPQHF. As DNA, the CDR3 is TGTGCCACCAGCAGAGATTTCCCAGGGTACAGCAATCAGCCCCAGCATTTT.

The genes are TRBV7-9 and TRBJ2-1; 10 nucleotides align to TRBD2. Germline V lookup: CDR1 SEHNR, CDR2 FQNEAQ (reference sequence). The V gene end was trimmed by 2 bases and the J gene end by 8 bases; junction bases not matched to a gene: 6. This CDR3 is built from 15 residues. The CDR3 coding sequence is TGTGCCAGCAGCTTACAGCGGGGGGGCCTTCATGAGCAGTTCTTC. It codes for CASSLQRGGLHEQFF.

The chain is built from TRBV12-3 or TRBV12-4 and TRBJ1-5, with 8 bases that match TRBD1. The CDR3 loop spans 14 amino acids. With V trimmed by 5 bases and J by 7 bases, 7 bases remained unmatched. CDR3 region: CASSQFYRGQPQHF. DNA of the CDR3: TGTGCCAGCAGTCAGTTTTACAGGGGGCAGCCCCAGCATTTT.

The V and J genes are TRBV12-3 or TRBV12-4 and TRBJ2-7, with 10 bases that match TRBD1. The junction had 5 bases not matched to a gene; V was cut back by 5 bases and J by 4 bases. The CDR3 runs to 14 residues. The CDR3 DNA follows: TGTGCCAGCAGTGCCGGGACAGGGGTGTACGAGCAGTACTTC. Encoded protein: CASSAGTGVYEQYF.

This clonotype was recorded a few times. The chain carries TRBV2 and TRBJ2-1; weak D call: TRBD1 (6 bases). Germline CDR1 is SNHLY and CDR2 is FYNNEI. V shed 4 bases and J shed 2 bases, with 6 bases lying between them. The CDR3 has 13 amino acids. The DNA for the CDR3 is TGTGCCAGCAGTGGACAGGCCTACAATGAGCAGTTCTTC. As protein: CASSGQAYNEQFF.

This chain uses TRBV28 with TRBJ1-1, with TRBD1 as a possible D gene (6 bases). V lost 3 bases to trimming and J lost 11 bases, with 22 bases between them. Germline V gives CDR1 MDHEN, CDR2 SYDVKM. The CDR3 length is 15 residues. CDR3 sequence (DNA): TGTGCCAGCAGTTTCGGTGGACAGTGGAAGAGGTGGGCTTTCTTT. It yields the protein CASSFGGQWKRWAFF.

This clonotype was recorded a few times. This chain's CDR3 is CASSETGVLTGELFF. CDR3 sequence (DNA): TGTGCCAGCAGCGAGACAGGGGTATTGACCGGGGAGCTGTTTTTT. The chain uses TRBV5-5 and TRBJ2-2, with 8 positions matching TRBD1. Germline V gene sequence: CDR1 SGHKS, CDR2 YYEKEE (reference sequence). This CDR3 contains 15 residues. J gave up 5 bases and V 4 bases, and 7 bases lay outside the gene matches.

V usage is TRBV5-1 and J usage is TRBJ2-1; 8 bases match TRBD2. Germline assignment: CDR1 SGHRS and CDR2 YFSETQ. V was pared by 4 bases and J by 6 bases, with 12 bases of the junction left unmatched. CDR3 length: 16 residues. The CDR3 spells CASSDSGGSLSNEQFF. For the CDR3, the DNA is TGCGCCAGCAGCGACAGCGGGGGCTCCCTGAGCAATGAGCAGTTCTTC. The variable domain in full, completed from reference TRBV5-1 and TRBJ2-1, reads KAGVTQTPRYLIKTRGQQVTLSCSPISGHRSVSWYQQTPGQGLQFLFEYFSETQRNKGNFPGRFSGRQFSNSRSEMNVSTLELGDSALYLCASSDSGGSLSNEQFFGPGTRLTVL.

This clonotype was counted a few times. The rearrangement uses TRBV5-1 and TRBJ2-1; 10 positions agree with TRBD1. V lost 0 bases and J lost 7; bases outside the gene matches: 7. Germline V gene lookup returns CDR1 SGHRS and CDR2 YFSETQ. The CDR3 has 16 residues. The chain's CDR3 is CASSLEPGQGRNEQFF. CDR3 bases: TGCGCCAGCAGCTTGGAGCCGGGACAGGGGCGAAATGAGCAGTTCTTC.

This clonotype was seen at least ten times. The chain's CDR3 is CASRGTGGLETQYF. In DNA form, the CDR3 reads TGTGCCAGCAGAGGGACAGGGGGCTTAGAGACCCAGTACTTC. V usage is TRBV12-3 or TRBV12-4 and J usage is TRBJ2-5, with 12 bases aligning to TRBD1. V was clipped by 6 bases and J by 4 bases; unmatched bases: 3. The CDR3 covers 14 residues.

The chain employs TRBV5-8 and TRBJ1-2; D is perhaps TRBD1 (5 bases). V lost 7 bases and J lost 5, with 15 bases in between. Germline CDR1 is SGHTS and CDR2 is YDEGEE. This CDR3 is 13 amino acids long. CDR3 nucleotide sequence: TGTGCCAGCCAGCTCAGGGCTTATTATGGCTACACCTTC. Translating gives CASQLRAYYGYTF.

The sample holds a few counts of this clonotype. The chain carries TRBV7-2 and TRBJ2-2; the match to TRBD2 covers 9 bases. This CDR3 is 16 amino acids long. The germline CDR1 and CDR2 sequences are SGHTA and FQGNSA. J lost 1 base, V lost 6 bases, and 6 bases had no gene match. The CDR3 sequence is CASSRDSGGNTGELFF. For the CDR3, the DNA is TGTGCCAGCAGTCGCGATAGCGGGGGGAACACCGGGGAGCTGTTTTTT.

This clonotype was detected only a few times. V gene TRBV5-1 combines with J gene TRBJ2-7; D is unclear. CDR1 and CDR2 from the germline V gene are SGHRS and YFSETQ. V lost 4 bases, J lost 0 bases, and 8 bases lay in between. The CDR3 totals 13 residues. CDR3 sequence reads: CASSALGSYEQYF. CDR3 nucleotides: TGCGCCAGCAGCGCACTTGGCTCCTACGAGCAGTACTTC.

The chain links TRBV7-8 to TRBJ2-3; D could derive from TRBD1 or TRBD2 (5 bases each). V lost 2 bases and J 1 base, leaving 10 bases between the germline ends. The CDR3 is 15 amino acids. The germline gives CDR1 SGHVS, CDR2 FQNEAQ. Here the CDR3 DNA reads TGTGCCAGCAGCTTACGTCCGGGGCGCACAGATACGCAGTATTTT. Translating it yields CASSLRPGRTDTQYF.

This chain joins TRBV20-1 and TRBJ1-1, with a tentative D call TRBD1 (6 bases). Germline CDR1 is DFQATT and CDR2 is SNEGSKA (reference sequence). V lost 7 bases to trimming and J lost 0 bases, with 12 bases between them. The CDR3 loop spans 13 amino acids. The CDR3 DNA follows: TGCAGTGTTCCGGGGGCGGTGAACACTGAAGCTTTCTTT. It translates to CSVPGAVNTEAFF.

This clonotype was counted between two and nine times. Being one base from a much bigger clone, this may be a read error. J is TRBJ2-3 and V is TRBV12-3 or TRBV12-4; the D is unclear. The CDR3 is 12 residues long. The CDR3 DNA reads TGTGCCAGCAGCCTGGTGGTAGATACGCGGTATTTT. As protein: CASSLVVDTRYF.

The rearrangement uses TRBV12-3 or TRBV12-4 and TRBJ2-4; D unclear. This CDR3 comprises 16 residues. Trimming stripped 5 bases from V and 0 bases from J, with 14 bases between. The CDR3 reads CASSPLDELAKNIQYF. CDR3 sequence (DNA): TGTGCCAGCAGTCCGTTGGACGAACTAGCCAAAAACATTCAGTACTTC.